Sequencing of this TCR beta chain was carried out in a study of CD8 T cells in ankylosing spondylitis. The study, taken as a whole, reports: Significantly higher representation of disease-linked clones was reported for matched ankylosing spondylitis synovial fluid. Earlier literature documents some of the motif variants in reactive arthritis synovial fluid and blood. Seemingly distinctive of ankylosing spondylitis blood was a TCR beta motif formed by eight highly homologous variants.

Construction of TCR beta libraries was performed using quantitative 5'-RACE with molecular barcodes. TCRdb reanalysed the 5' RACE reads using MiXCR and keeps one entry per CDR3 protein. The sample consists of roughly 68,000 distinct CDR3 sequences, roughly 6.2% of them appearing once. Notes on this clonotype: Its antigen is currently unknown.

The sequence came from a male donor with ankylosing spondylitis. Material for sequencing was synovial fluid, either unsorted or a sorted T cell fraction (not recorded which).

The CDR3 region is CASSESGATSQYF. CDR3 nucleotide sequence: TGCGCCAGCAGTGAGTCGGGAGCCACATCGCAGTATTTT. The chain has TRBV10-2 and TRBJ2-3; the D gene is possibly TRBD2 (5 bases). The CDR3 contains 13 residues. V lost 0 bases and J 10 bases, leaving 11 bases between the germline ends. The V gene's germline CDR1 is WSHSY and CDR2 SAAADI.